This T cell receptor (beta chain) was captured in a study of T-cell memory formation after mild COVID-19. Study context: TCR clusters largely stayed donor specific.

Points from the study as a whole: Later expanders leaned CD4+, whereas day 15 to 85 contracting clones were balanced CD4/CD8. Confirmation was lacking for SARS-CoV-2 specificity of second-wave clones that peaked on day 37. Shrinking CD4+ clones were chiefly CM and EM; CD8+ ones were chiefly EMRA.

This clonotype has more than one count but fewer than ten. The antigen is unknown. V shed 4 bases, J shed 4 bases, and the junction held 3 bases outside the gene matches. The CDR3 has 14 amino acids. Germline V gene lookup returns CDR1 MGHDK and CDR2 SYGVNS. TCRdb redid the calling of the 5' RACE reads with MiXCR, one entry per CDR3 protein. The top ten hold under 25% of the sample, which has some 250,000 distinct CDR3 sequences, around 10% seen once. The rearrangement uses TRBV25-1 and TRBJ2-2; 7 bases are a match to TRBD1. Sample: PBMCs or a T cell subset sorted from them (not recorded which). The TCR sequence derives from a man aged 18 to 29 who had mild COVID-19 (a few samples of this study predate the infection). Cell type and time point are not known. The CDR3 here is CASSAAGGTGELFF. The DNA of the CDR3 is TGTGCCAGCAGTGCGGCAGGGGGCACCGGGGAGCTGTTTTTT.